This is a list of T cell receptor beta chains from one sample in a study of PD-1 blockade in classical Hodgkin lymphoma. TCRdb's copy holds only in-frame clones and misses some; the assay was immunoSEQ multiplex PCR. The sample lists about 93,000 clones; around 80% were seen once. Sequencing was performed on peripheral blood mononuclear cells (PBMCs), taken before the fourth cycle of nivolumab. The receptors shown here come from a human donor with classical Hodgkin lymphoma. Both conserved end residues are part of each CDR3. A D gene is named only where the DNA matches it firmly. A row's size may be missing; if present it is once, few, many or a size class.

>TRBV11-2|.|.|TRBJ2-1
TGTGCCAGCAGCTTAGTAGTTGGAGAGCAGTTCTTC
CASSLVVGEQFF
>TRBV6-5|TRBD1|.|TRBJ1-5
TGTGCCAGCAGGACCGGGACAGGCGTGCAGCCCCAGCATTTT
CASRTGTGVQPQHF
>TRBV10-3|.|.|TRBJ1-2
TGTGCCATCAGTGAGTCGTCAGGGTCTGGCTACACCTTC
CAISESSGSGYTF
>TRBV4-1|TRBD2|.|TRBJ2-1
TGCGCCAGCAGCCAAGAAATGACGGGGGGGCCCTATGAGCAGTTCTTC
CASSQEMTGGPYEQFF
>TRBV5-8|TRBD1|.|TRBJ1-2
TGTGCCAGCCGACGGACAGGGCCTAACTATGGCTACACCTTC
CASRRTGPNYGYTF
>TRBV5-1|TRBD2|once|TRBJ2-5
TGCGCCAGCAGCTGGGGCCTAGCGGGGTTCCAAGAGACCCAGTACTTC
CASSWGLAGFQETQYF
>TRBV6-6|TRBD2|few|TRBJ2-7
TGTGCCAGCAAGCGTGGTAGCGGGGCCTCCTACGAGCAGTACTTC
CASKRGSGASYEQYF
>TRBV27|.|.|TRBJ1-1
TGTGCCAGCAGTTTTAGGGATGGCACTGAAGCTTTCTTT
CASSFRDGTEAFF
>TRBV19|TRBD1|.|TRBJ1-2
TGTGCCAGTACCCCCGGACAGGAGTACTATGGCTACACCTTC
CASTPGQEYYGYTF
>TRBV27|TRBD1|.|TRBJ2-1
TGTGCCAGCAGTGCCTGGGACAGATATGTTGAGCAGTTCTTC
CASSAWDRYVEQFF
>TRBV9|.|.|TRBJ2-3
TGTGCCAGCAGCACACAGGGTTTTGCAGATACGCAGTATTTT
CASSTQGFADTQYF
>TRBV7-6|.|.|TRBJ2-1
TGTGCCAGCAGCTCCATCACTAGTAGCTATGAGCAGTTCTTC
CASSSITSSYEQFF
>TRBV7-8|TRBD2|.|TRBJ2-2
TGTGCCAGCAGCTTCGAGCTGACTAGCGGGGGGGTTAACACCGGGGAGCTGTTTTTT
CASSFELTSGGVNTGELFF
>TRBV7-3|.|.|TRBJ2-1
TGTGCCAGCAGCTTAATAGGCTCGGAACTCGATGAGCAGTTCTTC
CASSLIGSELDEQFF
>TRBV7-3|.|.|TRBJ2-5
TGTGCCAGCAGCTTAAGCGGGGCCCAAGAGACCCAGTACTTC
CASSLSGAQETQYF
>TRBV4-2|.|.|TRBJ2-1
TGTGCCAGCAGCCGGACCGGGGGGCCCTACAATGAGCAGTTCTTC
CASSRTGGPYNEQFF